A selection of T cell receptor beta chains follows, all from one sample in a study of blood T cell repertoires in COVID-19. Assay used: immunoSEQ multiplex PCR; TCRdb lists only in-frame clones, some missing. This sample yields around 380,000 clones, of which approximately 89% are seen a single time; approximately 1.2% belongs to the top ten. The sample taken for sequencing was PBMCs or T cells enriched from blood (not recorded which). These receptors all come from a man younger than 45 who had recovered from COVID-19. The CDR3 runs from the conserved cysteine through the conserved F or W. The order of the fields is CDR3 length, J gene, D gene, clone size, V gene, CDR3 protein, CDR3 DNA. D genes are given only for firm matches. Clone size is stated in some rows and not others, as once, few, many or a class when expanded.

length: 13; J: TRBJ2-2; D: .; size: .; V: TRBV12-5; CDR3: CASGYRATGELFF; DNA: TGTGCTAGTGGTTACAGGGCCACCGGGGAGCTGTTTTTT
length: 13; J: TRBJ1-5; D: .; size: .; V: TRBV6-2/TRBV6-3; CDR3: CASSHTVILPQHF; DNA: TGTGCCAGCAGCCACACCGTTATCTTGCCCCAGCATTTT
length: 15; J: TRBJ1-1; D: .; size: .; V: TRBV18; CDR3: CASSYERAPGTEAFF; DNA: TGTGCCAGCTCTTATGAGCGAGCCCCGGGAACTGAAGCTTTCTTT
length: 15; J: TRBJ2-7; D: TRBD1; size: .; V: TRBV14; CDR3: CASSQVKQGLYEQYF; DNA: TGTGCCAGCAGCCAAGTTAAACAGGGGTTGTACGAGCAGTACTTC
length: 13; J: TRBJ1-5; D: .; size: .; V: TRBV30; CDR3: CAWSVQGWQPQHF; DNA: TGTGCCTGGAGTGTACAGGGTTGGCAGCCCCAGCATTTT
length: 13; J: TRBJ2-2; D: .; size: .; V: TRBV12-3/TRBV12-4; CDR3: CASSFYNTGELFF; DNA: TGTGCCAGCAGTTTTTATAACACCGGGGAGCTGTTTTTT
length: 15; J: TRBJ2-3; D: .; size: .; V: TRBV5-4; CDR3: CASSLAVGVTDTQYF; DNA: TGTGCCAGCAGCTTGGCCGTTGGAGTCACAGATACGCAGTATTTT
length: 16; J: TRBJ1-2; D: .; size: .; V: TRBV4-1; CDR3: CASSRIGTTSVDGYTF; DNA: TGCGCCAGCAGCCGTATCGGGACAACAAGTGTGGATGGCTACACCTTC
length: 11; J: TRBJ2-7; D: .; size: .; V: TRBV5-1; CDR3: CASSSSYEQYF; DNA: TGCGCCAGCAGCTCATCCTACGAGCAGTACTTC
length: 17; J: TRBJ1-2; D: TRBD1; size: once; V: TRBV9; CDR3: CASSVGTPGGPSKGYTF; DNA: TGTGCCAGCAGCGTAGGAACCCCAGGGGGTCCTTCTAAGGGCTACACCTTC
length: 14; J: TRBJ2-7; D: .; size: few; V: TRBV27; CDR3: CASSWGGLIHEQYF; DNA: TGTGCCAGCAGTTGGGGGGGCCTTATCCACGAGCAGTACTTC
length: 16; J: TRBJ2-3; D: TRBD2; size: .; V: TRBV5-1; CDR3: CASRPQLAISTDTQYF; DNA: TGCGCCAGCAGGCCACAACTAGCGATAAGCACAGATACGCAGTATTTT
length: 15; J: TRBJ2-5; D: .; size: .; V: TRBV4-3; CDR3: CASSQDSWGEETQYF; DNA: TGCGCCAGCAGCCAAGATTCGTGGGGGGAAGAGACCCAGTACTTC
length: 18; J: TRBJ2-4; D: .; size: .; V: TRBV4-3; CDR3: CASSQVGGLVYTKNIQYF; DNA: TGCGCCAGCAGCCAAGTAGGCGGGCTGGTATATACCAAAAACATTCAGTACTTC
length: 15; J: TRBJ1-2; D: TRBD1; size: .; V: TRBV10-1; CDR3: CASSESETGRYGYTF; DNA: TGCGCCAGCAGTGAGTCGGAGACAGGGCGCTATGGCTACACCTTC
length: 16; J: TRBJ2-3; D: .; size: .; V: TRBV4-1; CDR3: CASSPTGGFYTDTQYF; DNA: TGCGCCAGCAGCCCAACAGGAGGGTTTTACACAGATACGCAGTATTTT
length: 20; J: TRBJ1-2; D: TRBD1; size: .; V: TRBV9; CDR3: CASSVVIGGWDKGSNYGYTF; DNA: TGTGCCAGCAGCGTAGTCATAGGGGGCTGGGATAAAGGGTCTAACTATGGCTACACCTTC
length: 14; J: TRBJ2-2; D: TRBD2; size: .; V: TRBV7-7; CDR3: CASSQMRGTGELFF; DNA: TGTGCTAGCAGCCAAATGCGGGGGACCGGGGAGCTGTTTTTT
length: 14; J: TRBJ2-7; D: .; size: once; V: TRBV7-2; CDR3: CASSLDRDSYEQYF; DNA: TGTGCCAGCAGCTTAGACAGGGACTCCTACGAGCAGTACTTC
length: 15; J: TRBJ2-1; D: TRBD2; size: once; V: TRBV27; CDR3: CASSSSSGGAGEQFF; DNA: TGTGCCAGCAGTTCGTCTAGCGGGGGGGCCGGTGAGCAGTTCTTC
length: 15; J: TRBJ1-1; D: TRBD1; size: .; V: TRBV6-5; CDR3: CASSYSGTVGTEAFF; DNA: TGTGCCAGCAGTTACTCCGGGACAGTGGGCACTGAAGCTTTCTTT
length: 17; J: TRBJ2-1; D: TRBD2; size: few; V: TRBV5-4; CDR3: CASSEDASGGSYNEQFF; DNA: TGTGCCAGCAGCGAGGATGCTAGCGGGGGTTCCTACAATGAGCAGTTCTTC
length: 14; J: TRBJ2-7; D: .; size: .; V: TRBV19; CDR3: CASSATAILYEQYF; DNA: TGTGCCAGTAGTGCGACAGCGATACTCTACGAGCAGTACTTC
length: 11; J: TRBJ2-1; D: .; size: .; V: TRBV30; CDR3: CAWSHYNEQFF; DNA: TGTGCCTGGAGCCACTACAATGAGCAGTTCTTC
length: 14; J: TRBJ1-2; D: .; size: .; V: TRBV5-5; CDR3: CASRNSSSSYGYTF; DNA: TGTGCCAGCAGGAATTCCAGCTCTAGCTATGGCTACACCTTC
length: 14; J: TRBJ1-4; D: .; size: .; V: TRBV9; CDR3: CASSDDHGNEKLFF; DNA: TGTGCCAGCAGCGACGACCACGGGAATGAAAAACTGTTTTTT
length: 15; J: TRBJ2-7; D: TRBD1; size: once; V: TRBV13; CDR3: CASSPPGTGENEQYF; DNA: TGTGCCAGCAGCCCACCCGGGACAGGGGAAAACGAGCAGTACTTC
length: 15; J: TRBJ1-1; D: .; size: .; V: TRBV12-5; CDR3: CASGPTRDSNTEAFF; DNA: TGTGCTAGTGGCCCTACCCGCGACTCAAACACTGAAGCTTTCTTT
length: 15; J: TRBJ2-7; D: TRBD1; size: .; V: TRBV25-1; CDR3: CASSEYGQGSYEQYF; DNA: TGTGCCAGCAGTGAATATGGACAGGGTTCCTACGAGCAGTACTTC
length: 16; J: TRBJ1-2; D: TRBD1; size: .; V: TRBV19; CDR3: CASSTALTGLLGGYTF; DNA: TGTGCCAGTAGTACCGCCTTGACAGGGCTCTTGGGCGGGTACACCTTC
length: 14; J: TRBJ2-7; D: .; size: .; V: TRBV7-2; CDR3: CASSLFGEGIEQYF; DNA: TGTGCCAGCAGCTTATTCGGGGAAGGCATCGAGCAGTACTTC
length: 16; J: TRBJ2-6; D: .; size: .; V: TRBV9; CDR3: CASSPGGTPGANVLTF; DNA: TGTGCCAGCAGCCCGGGTGGGACTCCTGGGGCCAACGTCCTGACTTTC
length: 15; J: TRBJ1-1; D: .; size: .; V: TRBV27; CDR3: CASSLTTGWDTEAFF; DNA: TGTGCCAGCAGTTTAACTACAGGGTGGGACACTGAAGCTTTCTTT
length: 14; J: TRBJ2-3; D: TRBD2; size: .; V: TRBV9; CDR3: CASTQARGEDTQYF; DNA: TGTGCCAGCACCCAGGCGCGGGGGGAAGATACGCAGTATTTT
length: 15; J: TRBJ1-1; D: TRBD1; size: .; V: TRBV2; CDR3: CASRREGQGGTEAFF; DNA: TGTGCCAGCCGAAGGGAGGGACAGGGGGGAACTGAAGCTTTCTTT
length: 14; J: TRBJ1-1; D: .; size: .; V: TRBV2; CDR3: CASSLSYRDLEAFF; DNA: TGTGCCAGCAGTCTTTCCTACAGGGACCTGGAAGCTTTCTTT
length: 16; J: TRBJ1-1; D: TRBD1; size: once; V: TRBV7-2; CDR3: CASSKNPGQGNTEAFF; DNA: TGTGCCAGCAGCAAAAACCCGGGACAGGGGAACACTGAAGCTTTCTTT